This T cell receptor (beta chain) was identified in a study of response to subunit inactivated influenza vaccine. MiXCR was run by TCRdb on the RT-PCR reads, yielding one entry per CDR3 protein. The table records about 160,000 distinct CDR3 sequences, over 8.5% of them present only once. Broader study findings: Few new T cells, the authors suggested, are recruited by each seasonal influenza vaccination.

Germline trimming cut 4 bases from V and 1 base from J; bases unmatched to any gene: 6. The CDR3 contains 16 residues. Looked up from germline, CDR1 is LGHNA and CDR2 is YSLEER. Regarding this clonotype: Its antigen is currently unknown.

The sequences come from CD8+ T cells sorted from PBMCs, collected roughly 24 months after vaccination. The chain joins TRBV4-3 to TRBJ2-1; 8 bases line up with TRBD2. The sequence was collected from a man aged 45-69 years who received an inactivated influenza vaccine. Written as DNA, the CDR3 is TGCGCCAGCAGCCGGGGGACTAGTGCATCCTACAATGAGCAGTTCTTC. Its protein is CASSRGTSASYNEQFF.